This is a list of T cell receptor beta chains from one sample in a study of spatial heterogeneity in lung cancer. TCRdb ran MiXCR on the 5' RACE reads and lists one entry per CDR3 protein. The table has 20,000 to 25,000 distinct CDR3 sequences, less than 3.5% seen once. The sequenced sample was PBMCs, obtained at surgery. These receptors originate from a female donor with early-stage non-small cell lung cancer. CDR3s include the opening cysteine and the closing phenylalanine or tryptophan. Each record gives: CDR3 protein, V gene, CDR3 length, J gene.

CSVDRGFAEAFF | TRBV29-1 | 12 | TRBJ1-1
CASSELDDPRVNEQFF | TRBV2 | 16 | TRBJ2-1
CASSPEGGRITEQFF | TRBV27 | 15 | TRBJ2-1
CASSRRRAKNIQYF | TRBV12-3/TRBV12-4 | 14 | TRBJ2-4
CASSFGYQETQYF | TRBV7-9 | 13 | TRBJ2-5
CASSFSAAGNEQFF | TRBV28 | 14 | TRBJ2-1
CSAKEPGAGQPQHF | TRBV20-1 | 14 | TRBJ1-5
CASSQVGQGVTDTQYF | TRBV4-1 | 16 | TRBJ2-3
CAWRTGTSGYTYEQYF | TRBV30 | 16 | TRBJ2-7
CASSFRRTGRYEQYF | TRBV21-1 | 15 | TRBJ2-7
CASSLLTPSGYNEQFF | TRBV27 | 16 | TRBJ2-1
CASTPSGWNTEAFF | TRBV19 | 14 | TRBJ1-1
CASSAWTSGTDNEQFF | TRBV4-2 | 16 | TRBJ2-1
CASSLDHPAVTGELFF | TRBV5-1 | 16 | TRBJ2-2
CASSFEFHEQFF | TRBV12-3/TRBV12-4 | 12 | TRBJ2-1
CASSLRTGTNTGELFF | TRBV5-1 | 16 | TRBJ2-2
CASSPSGQGFYEQYF | TRBV7-8 | 15 | TRBJ2-7
CSVEDGGNTIYF | TRBV29-1 | 12 | TRBJ1-3
CASSPPAGDEQYF | TRBV5-6 | 13 | TRBJ2-7
CASSPGGGVAYNEQFF | TRBV28 | 16 | TRBJ2-1
CASSSRLAGPQETQYF | TRBV28 | 16 | TRBJ2-5
CASSVGDSNSPLHF | TRBV25-1 | 14 | TRBJ1-6
CASSLTGPLETQYF | TRBV7-9 | 14 | TRBJ2-5
CASSVQGGTNEKLFF | TRBV9 | 15 | TRBJ1-4
CSVGQSGANEKLFF | TRBV29-1 | 14 | TRBJ1-4
CASKGTAGRAYNEQFF | TRBV27 | 16 | TRBJ2-1
CASSSPLDTMEEQFF | TRBV7-9 | 15 | TRBJ2-1
CASSFSPRGYTF | TRBV12-3/TRBV12-4 | 12 | TRBJ1-2